These 8 T cell receptor beta chains were all obtained from the same sample, sequenced in a study of regulatory T cells in long-lasting Graves disease. The authors built TCR beta libraries using iRepertoire HTBI primers and Arm-PCR of CDR3 regions. TCRdb processed the multiplex PCR reads anew with MiXCR; each CDR3 protein has one entry. The table has around 480,000 distinct CDR3 sequences, about 16% seen once. Time point reported: newly diagnosed GD, antithyroid drugs for less than 3 months. Preparation of the TCR library used RNA extracted from PBMCs. These data also formed part of another study, on T cells in Graves' hyperthyroidism and ophthalmopathy.

The specimen comprised peripheral blood mononuclear cells (PBMCs), sampled at new diagnosis, from a patient treated with antithyroid drugs. Source of these receptors: a woman aged 35 to 60 with Graves disease.

The chain joins TRBV3-1 to TRBJ2-5; D is possibly TRBD2 (5 bases). The CDR3 spans 13 residues. Germline-derived CDR1 and CDR2 are LGHDT and YNNKEL (reference sequence). Between the trimmed V and J ends, which lost 6 bases and 2 bases, there was a span of 10 bases. In nucleotides, the CDR3 is TGTGCCAGCAGTGAAAGGGAGCAAGAGACCCAGTACTTC. Its protein is CASSEREQETQYF.

This sequence joins TRBV6-2 or TRBV6-3 and TRBJ2-3, with 9 bases aligning to TRBD1. The germline V gene has CDR1 MNHEY and CDR2 SVGEGT. The CDR3 is 19 amino acids. V lost 5 bases and J lost 4; bases outside the gene matches: 19. For the CDR3, the DNA is TGTGCCAGCAGTGAAGCGAAGGGACAGGGCTTATTCAGGGCAGATACGCAGTATTTT. This sequence encodes CASSEAKGQGLFRADTQYF.

A few counts support this clonotype. Given a much more abundant clone one base away, this may be a read error. This sequence joins TRBV7-3 and TRBJ1-1; 7 bases agree with TRBD1. With 6 bases clipped from V and 9 bases from J, the junction kept 10 bases outside the gene matches. Germline CDR1 SGHTA, CDR2 FQGTGA. This CDR3 has 13 residues. In DNA form, the CDR3 reads TGTGCCAGCAGGCACGACAGGGACGGTCAAGCTTTCTTT. It encodes CASRHDRDGQAFF.

This clonotype was recorded a few times. The genes are TRBV20-1 and TRBJ1-2; 7 bases agree with TRBD1. The CDR3 is 14 residues long. V trimming: 1 base; J trimming: 5 bases; junction bases outside the gene matches: 7. Germline lookup yields CDR1 DFQATT and CDR2 SNEGSKA (reference sequence). This chain's CDR3 is CSARGQGDIYGYTF. The CDR3 nucleotides read TGCAGTGCTAGAGGACAGGGCGATATTTATGGCTACACCTTC.

Notes on this clonotype: This is likely an artifact of a read error, given a far larger clone one base away. V and J are TRBV27 and TRBJ1-4; D is unresolved. From germline, CDR1 is MNHEY and CDR2 SMNVEV (reference sequence). This CDR3 has 12 amino acids. V was shortened by 3 bases and J by 10 bases, with 9 bases between the two germline ends. The CDR3 spells CASSLGRGKLFF. CDR3 nucleotides: TGTGCCAGCAGTTTGGGGAGAGGAAAACTGTTTTTT.

This clonotype was picked up many times. This chain links TRBV28 with TRBJ2-7; TRBD1 is a possible D gene (6 bases). CDR1 and CDR2 (germline): MDHEN, SYDVKM. V was pared by 3 bases and J by 2 bases, with 14 bases between. The CDR3 runs to 15 residues. The CDR3 region has the DNA TGTGCCAGCAGTTTCCCCGTGGACAGAGCCTACGAGCAGTACTTC. Amino acids: CASSFPVDRAYEQYF.

The gene calls are TRBV6-1 and TRBJ2-5, with 8 bases matching TRBD2. CDR3 length: 14 residues. Germline lookup yields CDR1 MNHNS and CDR2 SASEGT. The ends lost 5 bases at V and 7 bases at J; junction bases unmatched: 9. CDR3 protein: CASSHRRGEGTQYF. The DNA of the CDR3 is TGTGCCAGCAGTCACCGGCGGGGGGAAGGGACCCAGTACTTC.

This clonotype was seen a few times. The genes are TRBV6-1 and TRBJ1-5, with 7 bases matching TRBD1. Germline V CDR1 and CDR2: MNHNS, SASEGT. The CDR3 is 14 residues long. V shed 7 bases, J shed 2 bases, and the junction held 5 bases outside the gene matches. The chain's CDR3 is CASKRGGGNQPQHF. CDR3 bases: TGTGCCAGCAAGCGAGGGGGCGGCAATCAGCCCCAGCATTTT.